Below are 4 T cell receptor beta chains sequenced from a single sample in a study of blood T cell repertoires in COVID-19. TCRdb keeps only in-frame clones here, not all; method: immunoSEQ multiplex PCR. This table holds tens of thousands of clones, 65% to 90% found once. Source material: peripheral blood. The source is a human donor in a cohort sampled during active COVID-19.

The V and J genes are TRBV4-3 and TRBJ2-3, with a possible D match to TRBD2 (6 bases). V lost 0 bases to trimming and J lost 2 bases, with 21 bases between them. CDR3 length equals 19 residues. The germline V gene encodes CDR1 LGHNA and CDR2 YSLEER. The CDR3 DNA reads TGCGCCAGCAGCCAAGACCCTCCCGGGCGACGGGAGACCACAGATACGCAGTATTTT. It is translated as CASSQDPPGRRETTDTQYF.

This clone was seen a single time. The chain uses TRBV7-9 and TRBJ2-7; 7 bases line up with TRBD1. The length of the CDR3 is 18 residues. From germline, CDR1 is SEHNR and CDR2 FQNEAQ (reference sequence). J lost 0 bases, V lost 8 bases, and 19 bases had no gene match. CDR3 coding DNA: TGTGCCAGCTCTAGACAGGGTGGTCGGATTCGGAGCTCCTACGAGCAGTACTTC. Protein product: CASSRQGGRIRSSYEQYF. The full variable domain, in which reference TRBV7-9 and TRBJ2-7 provide the parts outside the CDR3, is DTGVSQNPRHKITKRGQNVTFRCDPISEHNRLYWYRQTLGQGPEFLTYFQNEAQLEKSRLLSDRFSAERPKGSFSTLEIQRTEQGDSAMYLCASSRQGGRIRSSYEQYFGPGTRLTVT.

This clone was seen once. The chain combines TRBV28 with TRBJ1-5; the match to TRBD1 covers 10 bases. J was trimmed by 5 bases and V by 6 bases; bases with no gene match: 4. Germline CDR1 reads MDHEN; CDR2 reads SYDVKM. The CDR3 contains 14 residues. The DNA of the CDR3 is TGTGCCAGCAGCCGGGACAGGGGTGATCAGCCCCAGCATTTT. The encoded protein is CASSRDRGDQPQHF.

The chain is built from TRBV4-2 and TRBJ1-2; TRBD1 is a possible D gene (6 bases). The ends were cut back, 1 base at V and 3 bases at J, with 15 bases in the middle. CDR3 length equals 16 residues. Germline V lookup: CDR1 LGHNA, CDR2 YNFKEQ. CDR3 DNA: TGTGCCAGCAGCCAAGCTACCACAGGGCGGTACTATGGCTACACCTTC. As protein: CASSQATTGRYYGYTF.